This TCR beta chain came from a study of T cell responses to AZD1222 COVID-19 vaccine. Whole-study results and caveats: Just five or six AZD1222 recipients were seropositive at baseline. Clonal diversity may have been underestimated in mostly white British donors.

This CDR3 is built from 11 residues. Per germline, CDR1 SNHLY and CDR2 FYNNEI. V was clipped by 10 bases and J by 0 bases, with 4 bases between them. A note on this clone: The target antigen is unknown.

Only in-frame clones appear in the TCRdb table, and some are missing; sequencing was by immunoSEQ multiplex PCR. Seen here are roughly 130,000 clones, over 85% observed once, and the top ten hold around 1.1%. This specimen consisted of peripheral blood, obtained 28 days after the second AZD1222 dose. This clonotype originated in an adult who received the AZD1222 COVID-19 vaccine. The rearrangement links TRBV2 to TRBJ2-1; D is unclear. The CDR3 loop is CATGSYNEQFF. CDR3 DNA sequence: TGTGCCACCGGCTCCTACAATGAGCAGTTCTTC.